The 5 T cell receptor beta chains below all came from one sample that was sequenced in a study of T cell clonality in common variable immunodeficiency. Points from the study as a whole: Common variable immunodeficiency TCR beta sequences reportedly had fewer deletions and N-nucleotide insertions.

These receptors' antigens are unknown. Libraries were prepared by immunoSEQ multiplex PCR; TCRdb keeps only in-frame clonotypes and omits some of them. Listed for the sample are around 21,000 clones, none seen a single time. What was sequenced was peripheral blood mononuclear cells. These receptors all come from a human donor with common variable immunodeficiency.

As regards this clone: The read ends 3 residues shy of where the CDR3 ends; the end is completed using the germline J gene. The rearrangement links TRBV5-5 to TRBJ1-1; D call uncertain. The CDR3 runs 14 residues. The germline V gene encodes CDR1 SGHKS and CDR2 YYEKEE (reference sequence). The V gene lost 3 bases and the J gene lost 0 bases, with 9 bases spanning the gap. The CDR3 sequence is CASSSLYLNTEAFF. The CDR3 DNA, read in part, is TGTGCCAGCAGCTCCCTTTATTTGAACACTGAA.

Judged by abundance, this clone is medium-sized. The CDR3 is cut off 3 residues early in the read; its end comes from the germline J gene. The chain carries TRBV20-1 and TRBJ1-5, with 9 nucleotides matching TRBD1. CDR1 and CDR2 from the germline V gene are DFQATT and SNEGSKA (reference sequence). The CDR3 sequence is 13 residues long. After removal of 3 bases from V and 7 bases from J, the junction contained 4 bases not matched to a gene. The covered CDR3 bases are TGCAGTGCTAGTCTGGGACAGGGCCAGCCC. Protein product: CSASLGQGQP. The full CDR3 protein is CSASLGQGQPQHF.

This clone turned up a few times. Sequencing ends 3 residues short of the CDR3 end; the germline J gene provides the rest. The chain employs TRBV18 and TRBJ2-1; 7 bases are a match to TRBD1. Germline V CDR1 and CDR2: KGHSH, LQKENI. Trimming at V came to 1 base and at J to 5 bases, leaving 5 bases not matched to a gene. This CDR3 contains 15 residues. The CDR3 reads CASSPLSGTDNEQFF. The CDR3 DNA, read in part, is TGTGCCAGCTCACCACTTTCCGGGACAGACAATGAG. Full variable domain (remainder filled in from reference TRBV18 and TRBJ2-1): NAGVMQNPRHLVRRRGQEARLRCSPMKGHSHVYWYRQLPEEGLKFMVYLQKENIIDESGMPKERFSAEFPKEGPSILRIQQVVRGDSAAYFCASSPLSGTDNEQFFGPGTRLTVL.

Partial CDR3 DNA: TGTGCCAGCTCACCAACTAAACAGGGTAATGAAAAA. Its protein is CASSPTKQGNEK. The entire CDR3 protein reads CASSPTKQGNEKLFF. This chain connects TRBV18 to TRBJ1-4; D may be TRBD1 (6 bases). Read data end 3 residues before the CDR3 end; the end is taken from the germline J gene. Germline-derived CDR1 and CDR2 are KGHSH and LQKENI. The ends were cut back, 2 bases at V and 4 bases at J, with 11 bases in the middle. The length of the CDR3 is 15 residues.

This clone was observed a few times. The CDR3 end is not reached by the read, which stops 3 residues before it; the germline J gene fills it in. The chain has TRBV18 and TRBJ1-3; D is ambiguous. The germline gives CDR1 KGHSH, CDR2 LQKENI. The CDR3 contains 15 residues. V lost 2 bases and J lost 0, with 8 bases in between. The sequenced CDR3 bases are TGTGCCAGCTCACCATGGCAGCGCTCTGGAAACACC. Amino acid sequence: CASSPWQRSGNT. The entire CDR3 protein is CASSPWQRSGNTIYF.